This is a list of T cell receptor beta chains from one sample in a study of CD8 T cells in Susac syndrome. One entry per CDR3 protein results from TCRdb running MiXCR on the immunoSEQ multiplex PCR reads. The sample holds around 80,000 distinct CDR3 sequences, roughly 93% seen once. Input material: CD8+ T cells from PBMCs. The receptors stem from a human donor in good health. Both conserved end residues are part of each CDR3. Each record gives: J gene, V gene, clone size, D gene, CDR3 protein, CDR3 DNA. A D gene is named only where the DNA matches it firmly. Clone size, where shown, is once, few, many, or a class for clones that have expanded.

J gene: TRBJ2-1
V gene: TRBV27
clone size: .
D gene: TRBD2
CDR3 protein: CASSLTSGRSNEQFF
CDR3 DNA: TGTGCCAGCAGTTTGACTAGCGGGAGGTCTAATGAGCAGTTCTTC

J gene: TRBJ1-2
V gene: TRBV7-9
clone size: .
D gene: TRBD1
CDR3 protein: CASSSRTGDGYTF
CDR3 DNA: TGTGCCAGCAGCTCACGGACAGGGGATGGCTACACCTTC

J gene: TRBJ2-7
V gene: TRBV20-1
clone size: .
D gene: .
CDR3 protein: CSAREGGEYEQYF
CDR3 DNA: TGCAGTGCTAGAGAAGGCGGGGAGTACGAGCAGTACTTC

J gene: TRBJ2-3
V gene: TRBV9
clone size: .
D gene: .
CDR3 protein: CASNDPKTDYTDTQYF
CDR3 DNA: TGTGCCAGCAACGATCCAAAGACAGACTACACAGATACGCAGTATTTT

J gene: TRBJ2-1
V gene: TRBV7-9
clone size: .
D gene: TRBD2
CDR3 protein: CASNSGGPPLNEQFF
CDR3 DNA: TGTGCCAGCAATAGCGGGGGGCCCCCCCTCAATGAGCAGTTCTTC

J gene: TRBJ2-1
V gene: TRBV6-4
clone size: few
D gene: TRBD2
CDR3 protein: CASSGLAGGNEQFF
CDR3 DNA: TGTGCCAGCAGTGGACTAGCGGGGGGCAATGAGCAGTTCTTC

J gene: TRBJ1-2
V gene: TRBV12-3/TRBV12-4
clone size: .
D gene: .
CDR3 protein: CASSPAGGALYGYTF
CDR3 DNA: TGTGCCAGCAGCCCGGCGGGGGGGGCACTCTATGGCTACACCTTC

J gene: TRBJ1-2
V gene: TRBV20-1
clone size: .
D gene: TRBD1
CDR3 protein: CSVEDRENYGYTF
CDR3 DNA: TGCAGTGTAGAGGACAGGGAGAACTATGGCTACACCTTC

J gene: TRBJ2-7
V gene: TRBV9
clone size: .
D gene: .
CDR3 protein: CASSGSPGLRTDEQYF
CDR3 DNA: TGTGCCAGCAGCGGGAGCCCGGGACTCCGAACCGACGAGCAGTACTTC

J gene: TRBJ2-7
V gene: TRBV5-1
clone size: .
D gene: .
CDR3 protein: CASSPAIEGYEQYF
CDR3 DNA: TGCGCCAGCAGCCCCGCCATAGAGGGTTACGAGCAGTACTTC

J gene: TRBJ1-5
V gene: TRBV12-3/TRBV12-4
clone size: .
D gene: TRBD1
CDR3 protein: CASSLTGGLQGAQHF
CDR3 DNA: TGTGCCAGCAGCCTGACAGGGGGCTTGCAGGGGGCCCAGCATTTT

J gene: TRBJ2-5
V gene: TRBV25-1
clone size: .
D gene: .
CDR3 protein: CASSDRTPYLGGWETQYF
CDR3 DNA: TGTGCCAGCAGTGACCGAACCCCCTACCTTGGGGGGTGGGAGACCCAGTACTTC

J gene: TRBJ2-1
V gene: TRBV3-1
clone size: once
D gene: TRBD2
CDR3 protein: CASSQDWLAGGNYNEQFF
CDR3 DNA: TGTGCCAGCAGCCAAGATTGGTTAGCGGGGGGCAACTACAATGAGCAGTTCTTC

J gene: TRBJ2-1
V gene: TRBV2
clone size: .
D gene: TRBD1
CDR3 protein: CASSEGTGLPYNEQFF
CDR3 DNA: TGTGCCAGCAGTGAAGGGACAGGCCTTCCCTACAATGAGCAGTTCTTC

J gene: TRBJ2-6
V gene: TRBV27
clone size: .
D gene: .
CDR3 protein: CASRPAGANVLTF
CDR3 DNA: TGTGCCAGCAGGCCCGCCGGGGCCAACGTCCTGACTTTC

J gene: TRBJ2-3
V gene: TRBV6-2/TRBV6-3
clone size: .
D gene: .
CDR3 protein: CASSYHLGVTDTQYF
CDR3 DNA: TGTGCCAGCAGTTACCACTTGGGAGTCACAGATACGCAGTATTTT

J gene: TRBJ2-2
V gene: TRBV15
clone size: .
D gene: .
CDR3 protein: CATSIFGGSRRGTGELFF
CDR3 DNA: TGTGCCACCAGCATCTTTGGAGGTTCCAGAAGGGGCACCGGGGAGCTGTTTTTT

J gene: TRBJ1-2
V gene: TRBV2
clone size: .
D gene: .
CDR3 protein: CATWTGGYTF
CDR3 DNA: TGTGCCACTTGGACTGGTGGCTACACCTTC

J gene: TRBJ1-5
V gene: TRBV4-1
clone size: .
D gene: .
CDR3 protein: CASSLQGSPNQPQHF
CDR3 DNA: TGCGCCAGCAGCCTACAAGGCAGCCCGAATCAGCCCCAGCATTTT

J gene: TRBJ2-7
V gene: TRBV7-2
clone size: once
D gene: .
CDR3 protein: CASSSFRGYEQYF
CDR3 DNA: TGTGCCAGCAGCTCTTTCAGGGGTTACGAGCAGTACTTC

J gene: TRBJ1-1
V gene: TRBV9
clone size: once
D gene: TRBD1
CDR3 protein: CASSPWTGVVNTEAFF
CDR3 DNA: TGTGCCAGCAGCCCCTGGACAGGGGTGGTGAACACTGAAGCTTTCTTT

J gene: TRBJ1-2
V gene: TRBV2
clone size: .
D gene: .
CDR3 protein: CASSEAITPRGYGYTF
CDR3 DNA: TGTGCCAGCAGTGAAGCGATTACACCTCGGGGTTATGGCTACACCTTC

J gene: TRBJ1-2
V gene: TRBV13
clone size: .
D gene: TRBD1
CDR3 protein: CASSSDRGQGYGYTF
CDR3 DNA: TGTGCCAGCAGCTCCGACAGGGGGCAGGGCTATGGCTACACCTTC

J gene: TRBJ1-1
V gene: TRBV12-3/TRBV12-4
clone size: .
D gene: .
CDR3 protein: CASSPPGGAEAFF
CDR3 DNA: TGTGCCAGCAGTCCGCCTGGGGGCGCTGAAGCTTTCTTT

J gene: TRBJ1-2
V gene: TRBV6-6
clone size: .
D gene: TRBD1
CDR3 protein: CASSVGTANGYTF
CDR3 DNA: TGTGCCAGCAGCGTCGGGACAGCTAACGGCTACACCTTC

J gene: TRBJ1-1
V gene: TRBV4-1
clone size: .
D gene: .
CDR3 protein: CASSNRDTEAFF
CDR3 DNA: TGCGCCAGCAGCAACCGGGACACCGAAGCTTTCTTT

J gene: TRBJ2-5
V gene: TRBV7-8
clone size: .
D gene: TRBD2
CDR3 protein: CASSPRDYARETQYF
CDR3 DNA: TGTGCCAGCAGCCCCCGGGACTATGCTCGGGAGACCCAGTACTTC

J gene: TRBJ2-1
V gene: TRBV12-3/TRBV12-4
clone size: .
D gene: .
CDR3 protein: CASTLRRDLEQFF
CDR3 DNA: TGTGCCAGCACCTTGCGGCGGGACCTTGAGCAGTTCTTC

J gene: TRBJ2-7
V gene: TRBV9
clone size: .
D gene: TRBD1
CDR3 protein: CASGPGTGVYEQYF
CDR3 DNA: TGTGCCAGCGGTCCCGGGACAGGGGTCTACGAGCAGTACTTC

J gene: TRBJ1-2
V gene: TRBV27
clone size: .
D gene: TRBD1
CDR3 protein: CASSFGTGVDYGYTF
CDR3 DNA: TGTGCCAGCAGTTTTGGGACAGGTGTCGACTATGGCTACACCTTC

J gene: TRBJ2-7
V gene: TRBV4-1
clone size: .
D gene: TRBD1
CDR3 protein: CASSPWGQGGPYEQYF
CDR3 DNA: TGCGCCAGCAGCCCATGGGGACAGGGAGGGCCCTACGAGCAGTACTTC

J gene: TRBJ2-1
V gene: TRBV5-4
clone size: .
D gene: .
CDR3 protein: CASSLRGRLEDNEQFF
CDR3 DNA: TGTGCCAGCAGCTTGAGGGGCCGACTAGAGGACAATGAGCAGTTCTTC

J gene: TRBJ2-7
V gene: TRBV3-1
clone size: .
D gene: .
CDR3 protein: CASSRDPSYEQYF
CDR3 DNA: TGTGCCAGCAGCCGGGACCCCTCATACGAGCAGTACTTC

J gene: TRBJ2-5
V gene: TRBV7-8
clone size: once
D gene: TRBD1
CDR3 protein: CASTETGSETQYF
CDR3 DNA: TGTGCCAGCACTGAGACAGGGTCCGAGACCCAGTACTTC

J gene: TRBJ2-3
V gene: TRBV19
clone size: .
D gene: .
CDR3 protein: CASGGGPYTDTQYF
CDR3 DNA: TGTGCCAGCGGAGGGGGACCCTACACAGATACGCAGTATTTT

J gene: TRBJ2-4
V gene: TRBV28
clone size: .
D gene: TRBD1
CDR3 protein: CASSWTGDIQYF
CDR3 DNA: TGTGCCAGCAGTTGGACAGGAGACATTCAGTACTTC